This passage covers 16 T cell receptor beta chains from one sample sequenced in a study of T cell repertoires in cytomegalovirus infection (dated by TCRdb to about 2019). Sequencing was performed on an Illumina HiSeq 1500. The raw public data were reprocessed by TCRdb itself: fastp quality trimming at Q25, MiXCR clonotype calling, in-frame beta chains only. Every distinct CDR3 protein forms one entry, paired with its most common genes and DNA. This sample gives approximately 730,000 distinct CDR3 sequences in total; 25% to 35% of them show up just once. The ten biggest clones cover around 14% of the sample. The treatment or condition label for this specimen denotes: in vitro stimulation with specific CMV peptide epitopes to enrich CMV-specific T cells. Their antigen targets remain unknown. The sample consisted of cultured CD8+ T cells from PBMCs, taken from culture after CMV antigen stimulation. These receptors were collected from a human donor in good health (CMV status not recorded). Some clones in this sample may be carry-over from other donors' samples.

In its sample, this clonotype was seen a few times. The chain uses TRBV2 and TRBJ2-5; possibly TRBD1 for D (6 bases). Germline CDR1 SNHLY, CDR2 FYNNEI. Trimming removed 5 bases at V and 2 bases at J, with 12 bases between. This CDR3 is built from 14 residues. In nucleotides, the CDR3 is TGTGCCAGCAGTTCAACAGGGTTACAAGAGACCCAGTACTTC. It specifies CASSSTGLQETQYF.

The gene calls are TRBV18 and TRBJ2-1, with TRBD2 as a possible D gene (5 bases). The V gene lost 5 bases and the J gene lost 8 bases, with 10 bases spanning the gap. Germline loops: CDR1 KGHSH, CDR2 LQKENI. CDR3 length: 12 amino acids. CDR3 DNA sequence: TGTGCCAGCTCATCCTACGGGGATGAGCAGTTCTTC. Amino acids: CASSSYGDEQFF.

The chain links TRBV6-2 or TRBV6-3 to TRBJ2-6; no reliable D call. V shed 4 bases and J shed 4 bases, with 11 bases lying between them. The CDR3 spans 15 residues. The germline V gene has CDR1 MNHEY and CDR2 SVGEGT. CDR3 sequence reads: CASSLEFSGANVLTF. DNA for the CDR3: TGTGCCAGCAGTTTGGAGTTCTCCGGGGCCAACGTCCTGACTTTC.

V gene TRBV10-1 combines with J gene TRBJ2-7; D gene ambiguous. Trimming pared 8 bases from V and 0 bases from J, leaving 14 bases between. Germline V CDR1 and CDR2: WNHNN, SYGVQD (reference sequence). This CDR3 has 14 residues. The CDR3 bases are TGCGCCAGCCTCCCCCTGCAGAGCTCCTACGAGCAGTACGTC. Encoded protein: CASLPLQSSYEQYV.

With regard to this clonotype: With a much larger clone just one base away, this may be a read error. The rearrangement uses TRBV10-3 and TRBJ1-4, with 7 nucleotides matching TRBD1. Germline V gives CDR1 ENHRY, CDR2 SYGVKD. The CDR3 has 15 residues. V lost 3 bases and J lost 0; bases outside the gene matches: 1. The CDR3 DNA follows: TGTGCCATCAGTGAAGGACAGGCAACTAATGAAAAACTGTTTTTT. Its protein is CAISEGQATNEKLFF.

V is TRBV9 and J is TRBJ1-2; D is uncertain. Germline V gene sequence: CDR1 SGDLS, CDR2 YYNGEE. CDR3 size: 13 residues. V shed 3 bases and J shed 4 bases, with 10 bases lying between them. CDR3 DNA: TGTGCCAGCAGCGCCTCGGGTGGCTATGGCTACACCTTC. It yields the protein CASSASGGYGYTF.

The CDR3 sequence is CATSDVMETQYF. The CDR3 coding sequence is TGTGCCACCAGTGATGTTATGGAGACCCAGTACTTC. The V gene is TRBV24-1, the J gene TRBJ2-5; no clear D gene. V was pared by 3 bases and J by 5 bases, with 6 bases between. Germline V lookup: CDR1 KGHDR, CDR2 SFDVKD. CDR3 length equals 12 residues.

The chain couples TRBV6-1 to TRBJ1-5; D is unresolved. The CDR3 totals 14 residues. The V and J ends lost 5 bases and 6 bases respectively, with 14 bases between them. Germline V gene data show CDR1 as MNHNS and CDR2 as SASEGT. This CDR3 is CASSPLGAGQPQHF. CDR3 DNA: TGTGCCAGCAGTCCTTTGGGAGCAGGTCAGCCCCAGCATTTT.

This clonotype was picked up many times. V and J are TRBV7-6 and TRBJ1-1; a possible D gene is TRBD1 (5 bases). Trimming stripped 5 bases from V and 3 bases from J, with 10 bases between. The CDR3 covers 13 residues. The germline V gene encodes CDR1 SGHVS and CDR2 FNYEAQ. This CDR3 is CASSPDSYTEAFF. The DNA of the CDR3 is TGTGCCAGCAGCCCCGACAGTTACACTGAAGCTTTCTTT.

This clonotype was seen a handful of times. The chain joins TRBV29-1 to TRBJ1-1; tentative D call: TRBD1 (6 bases). The CDR3 contains 14 residues. The germline V and J ends were trimmed by 6 bases and 1 base, with 15 bases remaining between them. CDR1 SQVTM and CDR2 ANQGSEA come from the germline V gene. In DNA form, the CDR3 reads TGCAGCGTCACCGAGGGGGTAAGGAACACTGAAGCTTTCTTT. As protein: CSVTEGVRNTEAFF.

V and J are TRBV27 and TRBJ2-7; D ambiguous. The length of the CDR3 is 14 residues. Trimming shortened V by 3 bases and J by 3 bases, and 12 bases separated the two germline ends. Germline V gene lookup returns CDR1 MNHEY and CDR2 SMNVEV (reference sequence). CDR3 DNA: TGTGCCAGCAGTTTGGTCTACCGAAACTACGAGCAGTACTTC. Amino acid sequence: CASSLVYRNYEQYF.

In its sample, this clonotype was seen once. The chain recombines TRBV12-5 with TRBJ2-6; no clear D. With 5 bases removed from V and 0 bases from J, the gap between germline ends came to 8 bases. Germline V gene lookup returns CDR1 LGHNT and CDR2 FRNRAP. This CDR3 region has 15 residues. The CDR3 DNA is TGTGCTAGTGGTCCGGACGTCTCTGGGGCCAACGTCCTGACTTTC. It specifies CASGPDVSGANVLTF.

V and J are TRBV4-2 and TRBJ2-1, with 13 bases identical to TRBD2. Unmatched junction bases numbered 6, after V lost 4 bases and J lost 9 bases. The CDR3 covers 15 residues. Germline V gene data show CDR1 as LGHNA and CDR2 as YNFKEQ. CDR3 sequence (DNA): TGTGCCAGCAGCCCCGGACTAGCGGGGGCCGGTGAGCAGTTCTTC. Translated, it gives CASSPGLAGAGEQFF.

There are many counts of this clonotype. The chain carries TRBV12-3 or TRBV12-4 and TRBJ1-2; D possibly corresponds to TRBD1 (6 bases). The CDR3 extends over 13 amino acids. The ends were cut back, 6 bases at V and 2 bases at J, with 10 bases in the middle. CDR3 amino acids: CASSWTENYGYTF. The CDR3 nucleotides read TGTGCCAGCAGCTGGACAGAAAACTATGGCTACACCTTC.

The rearrangement joins TRBV6-5 to TRBJ2-6, with 9 nucleotides matching TRBD1. Unmatched junction bases numbered 14, after V lost 5 bases and J lost 3 bases. The CDR3 spans 19 residues. CDR1 is MNHEY, CDR2 SVGAGI, per germline. DNA of the CDR3: TGTGCCAGCAGTCGTATCCCGGGACAGGGTTTGAATGGGGCCAACGTCCTGACTTTC. As protein: CASSRIPGQGLNGANVLTF.

This rearrangement joins TRBV9 to TRBJ2-7; TRBD1 agrees at 8 bases. The CDR3 loop spans 15 amino acids. V lost 3 bases and J lost 4; bases outside the gene matches: 9. From germline, CDR1 is SGDLS and CDR2 YYNGEE. CDR3 nucleotides: TGTGCCAGCAGCGCCTACAGGGGGGACTCTTACGAGCAGTACTTC. It translates to CASSAYRGDSYEQYF.